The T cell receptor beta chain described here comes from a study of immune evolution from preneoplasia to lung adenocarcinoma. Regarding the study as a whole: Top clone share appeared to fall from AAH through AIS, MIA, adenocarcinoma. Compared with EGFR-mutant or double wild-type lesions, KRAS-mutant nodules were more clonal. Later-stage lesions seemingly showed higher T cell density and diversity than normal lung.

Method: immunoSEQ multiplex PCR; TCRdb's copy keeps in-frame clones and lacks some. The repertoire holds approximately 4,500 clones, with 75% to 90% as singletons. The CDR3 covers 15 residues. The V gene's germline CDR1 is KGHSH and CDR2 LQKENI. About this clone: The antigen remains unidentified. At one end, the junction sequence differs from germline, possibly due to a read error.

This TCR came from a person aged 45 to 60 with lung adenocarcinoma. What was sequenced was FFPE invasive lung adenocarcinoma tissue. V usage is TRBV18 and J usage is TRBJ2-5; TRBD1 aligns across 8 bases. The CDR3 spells CASSPGGSGQETQYF. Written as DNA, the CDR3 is TGTGCTAGCTCACCAGGGGGCTCGGGGCAAGAGACCCAGTACTTC.